What follows are 22 T cell receptor beta chains derived from one specimen sequenced in a study of cytomegalovirus exposure and HLA in healthy donors. Both 60 Vbeta primers and 13 Jbeta primers went into the PCR. TCRdb keeps only in-frame clones here, not all; method: immunoSEQ multiplex PCR. This sample has 150,000 to 200,000 clones, with around 85% found just once. Sequenced material: PBMCs. These receptors originate from a man aged 45-60 years in good health and CMV-seronegative.

This clone was counted once. The rearrangement links TRBV25-1 to TRBJ1-2; TRBD1 agrees at 10 bases. Germline lookup yields CDR1 MGHDK and CDR2 SYGVNS. The junction had 7 bases not matched to a gene; V was cut back by 4 bases and J by 8 bases. This CDR3 is 14 amino acids long. The CDR3 here is CASSAPGQGLGYTF. For the CDR3, the DNA is TGTGCCAGCAGTGCCCCGGGACAGGGGTTGGGCTACACCTTC.

The chain combines TRBV27 with TRBJ1-6, with D perhaps matching TRBD1 (5 bases). Trimming took 2 bases from V and 8 from J, leaving 7 bases between them. There are 13 residues in the CDR3. Germline values: CDR1 MNHEY, CDR2 SMNVEV (reference sequence). In DNA form, the CDR3 reads TGTGCCAGCAGTTTAGACAGATATTCACCCCTCCACTTT. Protein: CASSLDRYSPLHF.

This chain connects TRBV6-5 to TRBJ2-5; D possibly corresponds to TRBD1 (7 bases). The assigned J gene may be wrong: the sequence end matches TRBJ2-7 better. The germline CDR1 and CDR2 sequences are MNHEY and SVGAGI. The CDR3 has 15 residues. The CDR3 nucleotides read TGTGCCAGCAGTTTGAGACAGGGAGGCTCCTACGAGCAGTACTTC. It encodes CASSLRQGGSYEQYF.

The chain combines TRBV12-5 with TRBJ1-6, with D possibly TRBD1 on 6 matching bases. The CDR3 contains 16 residues. Germline V lookup: CDR1 LGHNT, CDR2 FRNRAP. V was shortened by 0 bases and J by 9 bases, with 15 bases between the two germline ends. The CDR3 is CASGLVLGQTLSPLHF. Here the CDR3 DNA reads TGTGCTAGTGGTTTGGTACTAGGACAGACTCTTTCACCCCTCCACTTT.

The gene calls are TRBV11-2 and TRBJ2-1, with a weak D call TRBD1 (5 bases). This CDR3 is built from 15 residues. Trimming cost V 1 base and J 4 bases, with 11 bases left between them. Germline V gene data show CDR1 as SGHAT and CDR2 as FQNNGV. The CDR3 region is CASSLGAGSYNEQFF. The CDR3 bases are TGTGCCAGCAGCTTAGGGGCAGGGTCGTACAATGAGCAGTTCTTC.

The V gene is TRBV4-3, the J gene TRBJ2-7, with D possibly matching TRBD2 (5 bases). The germline gives CDR1 LGHNA, CDR2 YSLEER. There are 15 residues in the CDR3. Trimming cost V 0 bases and J 2 bases, with 11 bases left between them. The CDR3 DNA is TGCGCCAGCAGCCAAGATCCAGACGGGACCTACGAGCAGTACTTC. Translating it yields CASSQDPDGTYEQYF.

The rearrangement uses TRBV7-2 and TRBJ2-7; 8 nucleotides line up with TRBD2. The CDR3 contains 13 residues. Germline V CDR1 and CDR2: SGHTA, FQGNSA. V was clipped by 5 bases and J by 5 bases; unmatched bases: 5. CDR3 residues: CASSLGLANEQYF. The DNA of the CDR3 is TGTGCCAGCAGCCTCGGACTAGCCAACGAGCAGTACTTC.

The genes are TRBV4-3 and TRBJ2-7; tentative D call: TRBD2 (5 bases). Germline lookup yields CDR1 LGHNA and CDR2 YSLEER. With 1 base removed from V and 0 bases from J, the gap between germline ends came to 10 bases. This CDR3 is built from 15 residues. The CDR3 here is CASSQAGSNSYEQYF. DNA of the CDR3: TGCGCCAGCAGCCAAGCGGGGTCTAACTCCTACGAGCAGTACTTC.

The rearrangement uses TRBV4-3 and TRBJ1-5, with no clear D. V was clipped by 3 bases and J by 11 bases, with 5 bases between them. The CDR3 extends over 10 amino acids. Germline V gene data show CDR1 as LGHNA and CDR2 as YSLEER. CDR3 amino acids: CASSQRSQHF. In DNA, the CDR3 is TGCGCCAGCAGCCAGAGGTCCCAGCATTTT.

This clone was counted only a few times. In DNA, the CDR3 is TGTGCCAGCAGTCCGCACAGGGAGGGGACCCAGTACTTC. Translated, it gives CASSPHREGTQYF. J is TRBJ2-5 and V is TRBV6-1, with a possible D match to TRBD2 (7 bases). V dropped 5 bases and J dropped 7 bases, with 14 bases sitting between them. The CDR3 has 13 amino acids. Germline CDR1 and CDR2: MNHNS and SASEGT.

The chain is built from TRBV6-1 and TRBJ2-1; TRBD2 aligns across 12 bases. The CDR3 runs to 14 residues. Trimming cost V 6 bases and J 6 bases; bases outside gene matches: 3. Germline assignment: CDR1 MNHNS and CDR2 SASEGT. CDR3 loop: CASSLAGGGNEQFF. The CDR3 region has the DNA TGTGCCAGCAGCCTAGCGGGGGGGGGCAATGAGCAGTTCTTC.

The rearrangement uses TRBV13 and TRBJ2-5, with a tentative D call TRBD2 (6 bases). The CDR3 is 15 residues long. V dropped 5 bases and J dropped 5 bases, with 18 bases sitting between them. Germline V lookup: CDR1 PRHDT, CDR2 FYEKMQ (reference sequence). This CDR3 is CASSPWGVVSETQYF. For the CDR3, the DNA is TGTGCCAGCAGCCCGTGGGGGGTAGTCAGTGAGACCCAGTACTTC.

CDR3 protein: CASSPTGDVGGYTF. CDR3 nucleotides: TGTGCCAGCAGTCCGACAGGGGATGTGGGTGGCTACACCTTC. The J gene is TRBJ1-2, the V gene TRBV2; 8 bases are a match to TRBD1. This CDR3 has 14 residues. Looked up from germline, CDR1 is SNHLY and CDR2 is FYNNEI. J was trimmed by 7 bases and V by 5 bases; bases with no gene match: 9.

This chain links TRBV5-8 with TRBJ2-7; tentatively, D is TRBD1 (5 bases). Between the trimmed V and J ends, which lost 4 bases and 2 bases, there was a span of 13 bases. The CDR3 is 14 amino acids. Looked up from germline, CDR1 is SGHTS and CDR2 is YDEGEE. The CDR3 nucleotides are TGTGCCAGCAGCAAACATCTGGGGCCCTACGAGCAGTACTTC. Translation: CASSKHLGPYEQYF.

The CDR3 protein is CSVVAGDYEQYF. The CDR3 DNA sequence: TGCAGCGTTGTCGCGGGGGACTACGAGCAGTACTTC. The chain uses TRBV29-1 and TRBJ2-7; TRBD2 matches 7 bases. This CDR3 region has 12 residues. Germline V lookup: CDR1 SQVTM, CDR2 ANQGSEA. J was trimmed by 3 bases and V by 4 bases; bases with no gene match: 3.

The chain has TRBV27 and TRBJ1-2; D not certain. V was trimmed by 3 bases and J by 1 base, leaving 12 bases between them. The CDR3 extends over 15 amino acids. Looked up from germline, CDR1 is MNHEY and CDR2 is SMNVEV (reference sequence). CDR3 in DNA: TGTGCCAGCAGTTTCTCCTTCGGTAGTAACTATGGCTACACCTTC. This sequence encodes CASSFSFGSNYGYTF.

The chain joins TRBV9 to TRBJ2-3; no reliable D call. Between the trimmed V and J ends, which lost 0 bases and 2 bases, there was a span of 10 bases. CDR1 SGDLS and CDR2 YYNGEE come from the germline V gene. The CDR3 spans 15 residues. The CDR3 loop is CASSVGSEPTDTQYF. The CDR3 DNA follows: TGTGCCAGCAGCGTAGGGTCCGAGCCCACAGATACGCAGTATTTT.

The chain carries TRBV6-1 and TRBJ2-2; 7 bases agree with TRBD1. Trimming took 8 bases from V and 3 from J; bases not matched to a gene: 6. Looked up from germline, CDR1 is MNHNS and CDR2 is SASEGT. The CDR3 consists of 14 residues. The CDR3 nucleotides read TGTGCCAGCGAGGGACAGTATTACACCGGGGAGCTGTTTTTT. Translating it yields CASEGQYYTGELFF.

The chain combines TRBV4-3 with TRBJ1-5; no clear D. V was shortened by 1 base and J by 4 bases, with 5 bases between the two germline ends. Germline V gene data show CDR1 as LGHNA and CDR2 as YSLEER. The CDR3 is made up of 13 amino acids. This CDR3 reads CASSQVVNQPQHF. The DNA of the CDR3 is TGCGCCAGCAGCCAAGTCGTTAATCAGCCCCAGCATTTT.

The CDR3 nucleotides read TGTGCCAGTCATCCGGGACTAGCGGGGGTTTCGAACACCGGGGAGCTGTTTTTT. It specifies CASHPGLAGVSNTGELFF. This chain uses TRBV19 with TRBJ2-2; 14 nucleotides match TRBD2. CDR3 size: 18 residues. CDR1 and CDR2 from the germline V gene are LNHDA and SQIVND (reference sequence). V lost 8 bases to trimming and J lost 0 bases; unmatched junction nucleotides: 8.

This chain connects TRBV5-1 to TRBJ1-6; 10 bases align to TRBD1. V was clipped by 0 bases and J by 7 bases; unmatched bases: 4. The V gene's germline CDR1 is SGHRS and CDR2 YFSETQ. The CDR3 runs to 16 residues. The CDR3 protein is CASSLGDRGPNSPLHF. The CDR3 DNA follows: TGCGCCAGCAGCTTGGGGGACAGGGGTCCGAATTCACCCCTCCACTTT. Looking up the rest from reference TRBV5-1 and TRBJ1-6 gives the full variable domain: KAGVTQTPRYLIKTRGQQVTLSCSPISGHRSVSWYQQTPGQGLQFLFEYFSETQRNKGNFPGRFSGRQFSNSRSEMNVSTLELGDSALYLCASSLGDRGPNSPLHFGNGTRLTVT.

This chain joins TRBV15 and TRBJ1-4, with D maybe TRBD1 (5 bases). Trimming cost V 3 bases and J 7 bases, with 12 bases left between them. Germline CDR1 is LNHNV and CDR2 is YYDKDF (reference sequence). The CDR3 length is 14 residues. The CDR3 DNA is TGTGCCACCAGCAGGTCTCCTGGGGCTGAAAAACTGTTTTTT. Translated, it gives CATSRSPGAEKLFF. The whole variable domain, filled in from reference TRBV15 and TRBJ1-4, reads DAMVIQNPRYQVTQFGKPVTLSCSQTLNHNVMYWYQQKSSQAPKLLFHYYDKDFNNEADTPDNFQSRRPNTSFCFLDIRSPGLGDTAMYLCATSRSPGAEKLFFGSGTQLSVL.